The clone carrying this T cell receptor beta chain turned up a few times. The data were obtained in a study of OX40 agonist ivuxolimab in advanced cancers. Across the study: With ivuxolimab, an agonistic anti-OX40 (CD134) antibody, patients were treated.

Libraries were prepared by immunoSEQ multiplex PCR; TCRdb keeps only in-frame clonotypes and omits some of them. The profile shows about 61,000 clones, around 83% of them singletons. The input for sequencing was CD4+ or CD8+ T cells sorted from blood, taken in a trial of the OX40 agonist ivuxolimab. The sequence derives from an adult with an advanced solid tumor such as melanoma, head and neck, liver or kidney cancer.

CDR3 nucleotide sequence: TGTGCCAGCTCCCCGTTTAGGGCGGGAAGAACCGAAAACTATGGCTACACCTTC. It translates to CASSPFRAGRTENYGYTF. The rearrangement links TRBV18 to TRBJ1-2; D gene ambiguous. V lost 6 bases to trimming and J lost 2 bases, with 25 bases between them. Germline V gives CDR1 KGHSH, CDR2 LQKENI. The CDR3 loop spans 18 amino acids.